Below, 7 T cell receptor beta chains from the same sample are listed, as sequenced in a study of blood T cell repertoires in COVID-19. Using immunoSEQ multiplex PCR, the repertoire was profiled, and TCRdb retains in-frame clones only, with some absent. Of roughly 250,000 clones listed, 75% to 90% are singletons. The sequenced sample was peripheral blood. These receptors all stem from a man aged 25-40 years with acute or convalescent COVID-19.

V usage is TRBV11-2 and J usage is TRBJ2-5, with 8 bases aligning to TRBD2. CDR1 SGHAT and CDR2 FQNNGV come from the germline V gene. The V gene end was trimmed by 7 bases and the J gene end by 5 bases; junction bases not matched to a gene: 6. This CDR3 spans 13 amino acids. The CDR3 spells CASTGGAGETQYF. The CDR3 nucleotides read TGTGCCAGCACCGGGGGGGCGGGGGAGACCCAGTACTTC.

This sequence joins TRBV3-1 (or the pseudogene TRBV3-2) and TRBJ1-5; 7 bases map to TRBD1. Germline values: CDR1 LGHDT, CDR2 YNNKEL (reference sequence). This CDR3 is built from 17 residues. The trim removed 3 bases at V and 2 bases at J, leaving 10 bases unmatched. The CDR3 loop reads CASSQFLGGDGNQPQHF. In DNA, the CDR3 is TGTGCCAGCAGCCAGTTTTTAGGGGGCGATGGCAATCAGCCCCAGCATTTT.

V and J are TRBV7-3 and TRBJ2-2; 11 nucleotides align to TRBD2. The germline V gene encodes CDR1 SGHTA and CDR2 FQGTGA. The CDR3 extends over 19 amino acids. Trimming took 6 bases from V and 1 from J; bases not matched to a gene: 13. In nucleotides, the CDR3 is TGTGCCAGCAGGAGAAGGGGACAGGGACTAGCGGAGAACACCGGGGAGCTGTTTTTT. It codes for CASRRRGQGLAENTGELFF.

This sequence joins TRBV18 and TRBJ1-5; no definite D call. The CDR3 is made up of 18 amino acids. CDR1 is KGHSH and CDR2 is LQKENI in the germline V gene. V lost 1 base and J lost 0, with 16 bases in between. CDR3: CASSPQPEALDSNQPQHF. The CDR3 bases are TGTGCCAGCTCACCACAGCCAGAGGCCTTAGATAGCAATCAGCCCCAGCATTTT.

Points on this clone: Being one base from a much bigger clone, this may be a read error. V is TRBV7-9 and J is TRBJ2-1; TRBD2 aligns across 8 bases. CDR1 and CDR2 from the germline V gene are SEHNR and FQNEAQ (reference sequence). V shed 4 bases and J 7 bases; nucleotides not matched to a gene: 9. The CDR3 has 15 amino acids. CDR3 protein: CASSYSGGGRNEQFF. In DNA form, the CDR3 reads TGTGCCAGCAGCTATTCGGGGGGGGGTAGAAATGAGCAGTTCTTC. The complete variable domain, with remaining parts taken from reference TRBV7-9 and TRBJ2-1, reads DTGVSQNPRHKITKRGQNVTFRCDPISEHNRLYWYRQTLGQGPEFLTYFQNEAQLEKSRLLSDRFSAERPKGSFSTLEIQRTEQGDSAMYLCASSYSGGGRNEQFFGPGTRLTVL.

CDR3 coding DNA: TGCGCCAGCAGCCAACCGGGACAGACAAATGAAAAACTGTTTTTT. Protein product: CASSQPGQTNEKLFF. This chain uses TRBV4-1 with TRBJ1-4; 7 nucleotides agree with TRBD1. Germline CDR1 reads MGHRA; CDR2 reads YSYEKL. With V trimmed by 2 bases and J by 5 bases, 5 bases remained unmatched. CDR3 length: 15 residues.

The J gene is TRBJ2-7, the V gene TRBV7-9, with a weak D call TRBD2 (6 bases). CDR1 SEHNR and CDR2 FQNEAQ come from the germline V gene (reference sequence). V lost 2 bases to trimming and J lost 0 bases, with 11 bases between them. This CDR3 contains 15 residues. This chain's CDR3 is CASSLFPGGSYEQYF. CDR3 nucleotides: TGTGCCAGCAGCTTATTCCCCGGGGGCTCCTACGAGCAGTACTTC.